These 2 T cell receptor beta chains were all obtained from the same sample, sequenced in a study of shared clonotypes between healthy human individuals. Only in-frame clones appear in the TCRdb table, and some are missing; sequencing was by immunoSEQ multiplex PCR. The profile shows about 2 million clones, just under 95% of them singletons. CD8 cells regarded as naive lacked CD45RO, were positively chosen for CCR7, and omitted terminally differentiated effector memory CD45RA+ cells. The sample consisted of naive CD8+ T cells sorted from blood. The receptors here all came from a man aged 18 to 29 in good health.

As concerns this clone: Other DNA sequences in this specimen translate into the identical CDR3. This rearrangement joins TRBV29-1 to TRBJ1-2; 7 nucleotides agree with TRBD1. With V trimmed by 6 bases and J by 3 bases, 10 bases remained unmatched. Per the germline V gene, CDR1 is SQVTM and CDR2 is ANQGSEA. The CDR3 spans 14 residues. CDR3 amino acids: CSVERQGADYGYTF. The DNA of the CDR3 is TGCAGCGTGGAGAGACAGGGTGCGGACTATGGCTACACCTTC.

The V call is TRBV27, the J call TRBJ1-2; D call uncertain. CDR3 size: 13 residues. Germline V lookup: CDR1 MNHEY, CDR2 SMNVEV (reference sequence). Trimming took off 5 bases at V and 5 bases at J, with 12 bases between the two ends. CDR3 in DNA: TGTGCCAGCAGTGCCGGCGAAGCTTATGGCTACACCTTC. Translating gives CASSAGEAYGYTF.